The next 18 T cell receptor beta chains were all read from a single sample in a study of blood T cell repertoires in COVID-19 (dated by TCRdb to about 2020). Libraries were built with the immunoSEQ multiplex PCR assay. TCRdb's version of the immuneACCESS table is confined to in-frame rearrangements and falls short of the full clone set. An unresolved V gene accounts for under half of the shortfall where checked; the remainder is of unknown origin. Recorded for this sample are some 250,000 clones; just under 85% of them occurred a single time. The ten biggest clones cover about 15% of the sample. The sequenced sample was PBMCs or T cells enriched from blood (not recorded which). Every receptor here comes from a middle-aged man who had recovered from COVID-19.

The V and J genes are TRBV15 and TRBJ2-3; tentatively, D is TRBD1 (6 bases). The V gene's germline CDR1 is LNHNV and CDR2 YYDKDF (reference sequence). The ends were cut back, 0 bases at V and 0 bases at J, with 13 bases in the middle. CDR3 length: 17 residues. The CDR3 loop reads CATSRDWDTFSTDTQYF. For the CDR3, the DNA is TGTGCCACCAGCAGAGATTGGGACACTTTCAGCACAGATACGCAGTATTTT.

This sequence joins TRBV5-1 and TRBJ2-3, with TRBD2 matching over 8 bases. In germline, CDR1 is SGHRS, CDR2 YFSETQ. J gave up 6 bases and V 0 bases, and 9 bases lay outside the gene matches. This CDR3 has 16 amino acids. CDR3 DNA: TGCGCCAGCAGCTTGGCGGGGGGACTAGTATCCGATACGCAGTATTTT. It codes for CASSLAGGLVSDTQYF.

This rearrangement joins TRBV2 to TRBJ1-6; 10 nucleotides line up with TRBD1. CDR1 SNHLY and CDR2 FYNNEI come from the germline V gene. The CDR3 contains 15 residues. The V and J ends lost 3 bases and 8 bases, in that order; junction bases with no gene match: 4. The CDR3 nucleotides are TGTGCCAGCAGTGATGGGACAGGGGCCTATTCACCCCTCCACTTT. It codes for CASSDGTGAYSPLHF. The whole variable domain, remainder taken from reference TRBV2 and TRBJ1-6, is EPEVTQTPSHQVTQMGQEVILRCVPISNHLYFYWYRQILGQKVEFLVSFYNNEISEKSEIFDDQFSVERPDGSNFTLKIRSTKLEDSAMYFCASSDGTGAYSPLHFGNGTRLTVT.

The rearrangement uses TRBV9 and TRBJ1-2; D is unclear. Trimming shortened V by 3 bases and J by 11 bases, and 8 bases separated the two germline ends. CDR3 length: 10 residues. CDR1 is SGDLS and CDR2 is YYNGEE in the germline V gene. The CDR3 region has the DNA TGTGCCAGCAGCGGCGCCGGGTACACCTTC. Its translation: CASSGAGYTF.

This clone was seen only a few times. V and J are TRBV28 and TRBJ1-1, with a tentative D call TRBD1 (5 bases). V was pared by 3 bases and J by 5 bases, with 16 bases between. Looked up from germline, CDR1 is MDHEN and CDR2 is SYDVKM. The CDR3 covers 15 residues. Written as DNA, the CDR3 is TGTGCCAGCAGTTTGGGGGGAACCTGGGGGACTGAAGCTTTCTTT. Protein sequence: CASSLGGTWGTEAFF. Variable domain in full (rest from reference TRBV28 and TRBJ1-1): DVKVTQSSRYLVKRTGEKVFLECVQDMDHENMFWYRQDPGLGLRLIYFSYDVKMKEKGDIPEGYSVSREKKERFSLILESASTNQTSMYLCASSLGGTWGTEAFFGQGTRLTVV.

The chain combines TRBV30 with TRBJ1-5; perhaps TRBD1 as D (5 bases). From germline, CDR1 is GTSNPN and CDR2 SVGIG (reference sequence). The V end lost 1 base, the J end lost 6 bases, and 13 bases lay between the germline ends. The CDR3 covers 14 residues. The CDR3 protein is CAWSESTGIQPQHF. The CDR3 nucleotides read TGTGCCTGGAGTGAGTCTACAGGTATTCAGCCCCAGCATTTT.

This clone has just one count. The chain carries TRBV7-8 and TRBJ2-3; 11 positions agree with TRBD2. The CDR3 runs 19 residues. Germline V gene data show CDR1 as SGHVS and CDR2 as FQNEAQ. The trim removed 2 bases at V and 4 bases at J, leaving 14 bases unmatched. The CDR3 DNA sequence: TGTGCCAGCAGCTTAACGGGACAGGCCCTAGCGGGAGGATCAGATACGCAGTATTTT. Protein sequence: CASSLTGQALAGGSDTQYF.

The rearrangement joins TRBV7-3 to TRBJ2-2; TRBD1 matches 8 bases. With V trimmed by 0 bases and J by 1 base, 1 base remained unmatched. The CDR3 length is 16 residues. The germline V gene encodes CDR1 SGHTA and CDR2 FQGTGA. The CDR3 DNA sequence: TGTGCCAGCAGCTTAACGGGGACAGGGAACACCGGGGAGCTGTTTTTT. This translates into CASSLTGTGNTGELFF.

The chain has TRBV7-2 and TRBJ1-3, with D possibly TRBD1 on 5 matching bases. The CDR3 length is 13 residues. CDR1 SGHTA and CDR2 FQGNSA come from the germline V gene. Trimming took 5 bases from V and 4 from J, leaving 9 bases between them. Here the CDR3 DNA reads TGTGCCAGCAGCGGCCACAGGGGAAACACCATATATTTT. Translating it yields CASSGHRGNTIYF.

The chain combines TRBV28 with TRBJ1-1; 8 bases match TRBD1. CDR1 and CDR2 (germline): MDHEN, SYDVKM. Unmatched junction bases numbered 13, after V lost 6 bases and J lost 10 bases. This CDR3 contains 14 residues. The DNA of the CDR3 is TGTGCCAGCAGCAGAAGGGTCACCGGGACAGGAGCTTTCTTT. Its translation is CASSRRVTGTGAFF.

V gene TRBV27 combines with J gene TRBJ1-6; D is ambiguous. The CDR3 is 14 residues long. Trimming stripped 4 bases from V and 0 bases from J, with 4 bases between. Germline CDR1 reads MNHEY; CDR2 reads SMNVEV (reference sequence). The CDR3 DNA follows: TGTGCCAGCAGTTACAGCTCCTATAATTCACCCCTCCACTTT. This codes for CASSYSSYNSPLHF.

The rearrangement uses TRBV5-5 and TRBJ1-5; the match to TRBD1 covers 9 bases. V was pared by 0 bases and J by 4 bases, with 2 bases of the junction left unmatched. Germline V lookup: CDR1 SGHKS, CDR2 YYEKEE (reference sequence). The CDR3 contains 15 residues. The CDR3 is CASSLAGTGNQPQHF. The CDR3 DNA follows: TGTGCCAGCAGCTTGGCCGGGACAGGGAATCAGCCCCAGCATTTT.

This clone was found once. This sequence joins TRBV30 and TRBJ1-6, with 7 positions matching TRBD1. Germline V gene lookup returns CDR1 GTSNPN and CDR2 SVGIG (reference sequence). Germline trimming cut 5 bases from V and 4 bases from J; bases unmatched to any gene: 8. This CDR3 has 15 residues. CDR3 DNA: TGTGCCTGGGAGACGGACAGGAGATATAATTCACCCCTCCACTTT. Encoded protein: CAWETDRRYNSPLHF.

This chain connects TRBV5-5 to TRBJ2-3; 11 bases fit TRBD1. This CDR3 comprises 16 residues. CDR1 is SGHKS and CDR2 is YYEKEE in the germline V gene (reference sequence). Unmatched junction bases numbered 6, after V lost 5 bases and J lost 1 base. The CDR3 bases are TGTGCCAGCAGTTCCCCGGGACAGGGGGGCACAGATACGCAGTATTTT. The encoded protein is CASSSPGQGGTDTQYF.

The chain links TRBV4-1 to TRBJ2-1; D uncertain. CDR3 length: 15 residues. The germline CDR1 and CDR2 sequences are MGHRA and YSYEKL. V was pared by 0 bases and J by 10 bases, with 16 bases between. The CDR3 region has the DNA TGCGCCAGCAGCCAAGAATTCACCACGCCCGGGGAGCAGTTCTTC. Translated, it gives CASSQEFTTPGEQFF.

This clone was detected ten times or more. The chain has TRBV24-1 and TRBJ2-2; 9 nucleotides line up with TRBD1. J was trimmed by 3 bases and V by 7 bases; bases with no gene match: 5. The CDR3 totals 15 residues. Germline loops: CDR1 KGHDR, CDR2 SFDVKD. DNA for the CDR3: TGTGCCACCAGCGTACGGGACAGGGACACCGGGGAGCTGTTTTTT. As protein: CATSVRDRDTGELFF.

The chain employs TRBV4-3 and TRBJ1-3; TRBD1 aligns across 7 bases. CDR3 length: 17 residues. Germline-derived CDR1 and CDR2 are LGHNA and YSLEER. The junction had 9 bases not matched to a gene; V was cut back by 4 bases and J by 0 bases. The CDR3 DNA reads TGCGCCAGCAGCCTTTTGACAGGGACGAACTCTGGAAACACCATATATTTT. This gives the protein CASSLLTGTNSGNTIYF.

The genes are TRBV6-5 and TRBJ1-2, with D possibly being TRBD1 (6 bases). The V gene lost 6 bases and the J gene lost 8 bases, with 22 bases spanning the gap. The CDR3 has 15 residues. The germline V gene has CDR1 MNHEY and CDR2 SVGAGI. The CDR3 DNA follows: TGTGCCAGCAGAACTTTTTCGACAGGCCTGAGCGGCTACACCTTC. Protein product: CASRTFSTGLSGYTF.